The present entry profiles one T cell receptor (beta chain) with its context. This clonotype was picked up a small number of times. It has no known antigen specificity. Nothing much larger sits one base from this clone, and base qualities are not available. The donors were around 39 Caucasian individuals from Russia, aged roughly 6 to 90 years, who were systemically healthy. Approximately 9.7 milliliters of peripheral blood were drawn from each donor into EDTA-treated Vacutainer tubes. Ficoll-Paque density-gradient centrifugation was used to isolate PBMCs, with at least 6.5 million per sample. Total RNA was extracted from PBMCs with Trizol reagent, with at least 5.5 micrograms obtained per sample. For every donor, flow cytometry on a PBMC aliquot measured the percentage of naive CD45RAhigh/CD27high T cells. To prepare the library, 5' RACE was applied. These reads were obtained on an Illumina HiSeq 2500. A second PCR of about 6 to 11 cycles was run with a J-beta primer mix and a sample-barcoded 5' primer. A template-switch 5' adaptor carrying 12 random nucleotides introduced a unique molecular identifier onto each TCR beta cDNA molecule. At least 2.5 million CDR3-containing paired-end reads were obtained from each sample. The Mint cDNA synthesis kit, primed by a TRBC-specific oligonucleotide, was used to synthesize first-strand cDNA from all RNA. All cDNA was treated with uracil-DNA glycosylase and then went through a first 18-cycle PCR with the universal primers M1SS and BC2_uni_R. Per the original workflow: For normalization, 1 million high-quality reads, each with a distinct molecular identifier, were randomly selected from each sample. Reads sharing molecular identifiers were discarded rather than binned into consensus sequences. MiTCR, run with a Q25 quality threshold and the strictest error-elimination algorithm, handled CDR3 identification, clonotype clustering and error correction. Lower-bound total TCR beta diversity was estimated with a nonparametric unseen species model using Euler transformation. TCRdb ran its own pipeline on the public reads, namely fastp trimming at Q25 and MiXCR clone calling, and kept in-frame beta chains. Each CDR3 protein appears once, grouped with its most common genes and DNA. Clone size and V and J calls follow TCRdb, not the original study. Across this sample there are about 760,000 distinct CDR3 sequences, with roughly 50% seen only once. Roughly 24% of the sample goes to the ten largest clones.

The CDR3 contains 13 residues, cysteine and phenylalanine counted. The kept DNA is CDR3 alone, 39 bases in frame from the first base. The germline V gene specifies ENHRY as CDR1 and SYGVKD as CDR2. V and J lose 6 bases and 3 bases, and a span of 11 bases separates them. This entry is derived from a study of blood T cells in healthy people across ages (dated by TCRdb to about 2015). Broadly, across the study: In model experiments, template switching captured roughly one uniquely barcoded TCR beta cDNA molecule for every two T cells. To track age-related changes in TCR beta repertoire diversity, the study relied on deep sequencing normalized with unique cDNA molecular identifiers. The donors were split into four age groups: young (average roughly 15 years), middle-aged (over 35), aged (over 55) and long-lived (roughly 88). Donors of different ages were randomly distributed across sequencing lanes to avoid experimental bias. For two donors (one aged 18 to 30 and one aged 80 or older), the study analyzed two additional independent replicas of 1 million unique cDNA reads from the same blood draw. Points the paper makes about the study in general: Since profiling was done on bulk unsorted PBMCs, naive and antigen-experienced compartments could not be conclusively compared. Compared with the aged group, the long-lived group had more naive CD4+ T cells, fewer expanded clones and increased TCR diversity, a pattern suggesting age selection. Donor CMV infection status was unknown, potentially confounding age-related changes in expanded clonotypes. There was a strong correlation between observed TCR beta diversity and the percentage of naive T cells measured by flow cytometry. Observed TCR beta diversity per million T cells fell roughly linearly with age, and a significant reduction was already apparent by age roughly 41. Estimates of total diversity based on one million sequenced T cells were regarded as lower bounds and as underestimates.

Source material: blood. The origin of this receptor is a man aged 35 to 55 in good health. The chain joins TRBV10-3 to TRBJ1-2; TRBD1 might be the D gene, on 5 matching bases. The nucleotides read TGTGCCATCAGCGACAGTCTTGACTATGGCTACACCTTC. Its protein reads: CAISDSLDYGYTF.